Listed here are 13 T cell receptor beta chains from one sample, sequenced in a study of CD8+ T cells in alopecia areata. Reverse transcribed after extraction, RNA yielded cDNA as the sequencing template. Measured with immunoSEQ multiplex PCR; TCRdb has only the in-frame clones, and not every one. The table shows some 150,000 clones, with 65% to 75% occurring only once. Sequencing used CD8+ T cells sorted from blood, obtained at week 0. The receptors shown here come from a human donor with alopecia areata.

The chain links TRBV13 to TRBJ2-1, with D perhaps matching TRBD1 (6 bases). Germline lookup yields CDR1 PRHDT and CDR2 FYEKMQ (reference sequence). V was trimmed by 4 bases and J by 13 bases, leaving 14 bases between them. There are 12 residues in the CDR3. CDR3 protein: CASSSPGQSQFF. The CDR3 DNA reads TGTGCCAGCAGCTCACCCGGACAGAGCCAGTTCTTC.

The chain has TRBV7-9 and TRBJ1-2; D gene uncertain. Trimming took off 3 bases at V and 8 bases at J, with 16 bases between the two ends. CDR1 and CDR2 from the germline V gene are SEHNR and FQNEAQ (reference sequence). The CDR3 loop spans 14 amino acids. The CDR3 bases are TGTGCCAGCAGCTTGGGCAGCCTAACACCAGGCTACACCTTC. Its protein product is CASSLGSLTPGYTF.

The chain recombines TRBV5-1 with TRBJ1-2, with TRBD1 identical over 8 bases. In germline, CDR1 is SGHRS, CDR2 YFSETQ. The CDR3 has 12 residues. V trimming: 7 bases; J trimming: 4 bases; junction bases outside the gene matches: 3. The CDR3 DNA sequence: TGCGCCAGCCGACAGGGGAGCTATGGCTACACCTTC. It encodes CASRQGSYGYTF.

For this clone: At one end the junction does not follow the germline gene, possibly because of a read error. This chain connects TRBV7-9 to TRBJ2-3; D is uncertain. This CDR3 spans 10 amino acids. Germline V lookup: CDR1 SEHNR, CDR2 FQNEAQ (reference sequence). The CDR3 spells CASSIDTQYF. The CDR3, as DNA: TGTGCCAGCAGCATAGATACGCAGTATTTT.

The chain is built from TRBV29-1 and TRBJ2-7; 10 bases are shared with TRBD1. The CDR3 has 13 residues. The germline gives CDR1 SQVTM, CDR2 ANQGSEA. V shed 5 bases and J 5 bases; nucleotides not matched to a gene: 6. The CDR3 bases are TGCAGCGTTCCAGGGGACAGGGGCCACGAGCAGTACTTC. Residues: CSVPGDRGHEQYF.

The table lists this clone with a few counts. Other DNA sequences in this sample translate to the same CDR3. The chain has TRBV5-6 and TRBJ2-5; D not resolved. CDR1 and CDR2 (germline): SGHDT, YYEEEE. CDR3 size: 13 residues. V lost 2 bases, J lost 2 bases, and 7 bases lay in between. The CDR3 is CASSLRQQETQYF. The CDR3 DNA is TGTGCCAGCAGCTTAAGGCAGCAAGAGACCCAGTACTTC.

The CDR3 DNA reads as TGTGCCAGCAGTTACTTGCGGGGCGCGGATGAGCAGTACTTC. Amino acids: CASSYLRGADEQYF. V gene TRBV6-6 combines with J gene TRBJ2-7; the D gene is possibly TRBD2 (6 bases). The CDR3 is made up of 14 amino acids. Trimming removed 1 base at V and 7 bases at J, with 14 bases between. Germline V CDR1 and CDR2: MNHNY, SVGAGI (reference sequence).

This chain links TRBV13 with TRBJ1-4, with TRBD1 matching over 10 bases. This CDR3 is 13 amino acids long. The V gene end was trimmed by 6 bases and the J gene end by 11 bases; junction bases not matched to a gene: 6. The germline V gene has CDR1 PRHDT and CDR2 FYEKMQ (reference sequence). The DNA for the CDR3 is TGTGCCAGCAGGACAGGGGGCTCAGGGAAACTGTTTTTT. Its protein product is CASRTGGSGKLFF. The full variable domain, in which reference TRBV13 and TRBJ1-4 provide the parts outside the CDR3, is AAGVIQSPRHLIKEKRETATLKCYPIPRHDTVYWYQQGPGQDPQFLISFYEKMQSDKGSIPDRFSAQQFSDYHSELNMSSLELGDSALYFCASRTGGSGKLFFGSGTQLSVL.

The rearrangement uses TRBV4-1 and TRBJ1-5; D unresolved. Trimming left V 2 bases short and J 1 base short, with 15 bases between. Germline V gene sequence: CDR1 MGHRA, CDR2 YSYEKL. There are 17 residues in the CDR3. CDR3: CASSQYTGQRSNQPQHF. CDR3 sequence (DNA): TGCGCCAGCAGCCAATATACGGGCCAAAGAAGCAATCAGCCCCAGCATTTT.

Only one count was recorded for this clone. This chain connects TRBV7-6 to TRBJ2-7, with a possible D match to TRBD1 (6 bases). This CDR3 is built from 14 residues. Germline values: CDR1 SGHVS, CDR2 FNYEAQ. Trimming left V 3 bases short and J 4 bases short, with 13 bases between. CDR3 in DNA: TGTGCCAGCAGCTTGGGGGCAGGAGGTTACGAGCAGTACTTC. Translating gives CASSLGAGGYEQYF.

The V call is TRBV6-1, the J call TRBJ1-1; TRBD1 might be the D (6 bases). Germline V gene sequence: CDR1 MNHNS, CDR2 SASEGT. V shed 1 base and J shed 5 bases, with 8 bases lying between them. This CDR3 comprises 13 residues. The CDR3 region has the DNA TGTGCCAGCAGTGAAGGGGGGGCTACTGAAGCTTTCTTT. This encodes CASSEGGATEAFF.

CDR3 amino acids: CASSPRTAGRAYNEQFF. The DNA of the CDR3 is TGTGCCAGCAGCCCTCGTACGGCCGGGAGGGCCTACAATGAGCAGTTCTTC. The rearrangement uses TRBV7-9 and TRBJ2-1; 8 positions agree with TRBD2. Losses at the gene ends were 5 bases for V and 2 bases for J; bases not matched to a gene: 11. The CDR3 consists of 17 residues. The germline CDR1 and CDR2 sequences are SEHNR and FQNEAQ (reference sequence).

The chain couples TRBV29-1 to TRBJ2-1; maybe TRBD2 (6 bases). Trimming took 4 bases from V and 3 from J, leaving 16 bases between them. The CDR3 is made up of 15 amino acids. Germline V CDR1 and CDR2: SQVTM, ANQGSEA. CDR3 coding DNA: TGCAGCGTTGGAGTCCCGGGGGAGATCTACAATGAGCAGTTCTTC. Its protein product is CSVGVPGEIYNEQFF.